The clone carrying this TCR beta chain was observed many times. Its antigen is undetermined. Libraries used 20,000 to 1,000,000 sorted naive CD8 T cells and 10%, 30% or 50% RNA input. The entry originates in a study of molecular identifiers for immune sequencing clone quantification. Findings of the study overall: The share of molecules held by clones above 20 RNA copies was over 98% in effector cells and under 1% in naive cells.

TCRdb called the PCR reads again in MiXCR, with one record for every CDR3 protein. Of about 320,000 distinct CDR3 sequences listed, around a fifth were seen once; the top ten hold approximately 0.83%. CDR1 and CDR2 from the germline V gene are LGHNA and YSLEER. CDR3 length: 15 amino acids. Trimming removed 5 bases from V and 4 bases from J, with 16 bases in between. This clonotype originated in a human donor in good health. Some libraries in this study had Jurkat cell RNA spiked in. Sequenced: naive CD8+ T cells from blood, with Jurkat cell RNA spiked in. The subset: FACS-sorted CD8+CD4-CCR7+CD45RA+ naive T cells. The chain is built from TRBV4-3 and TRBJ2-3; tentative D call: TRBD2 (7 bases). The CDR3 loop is CASSSIGGRPDTQYF. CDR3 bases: TGCGCCAGCAGCTCTATCGGGGGGCGGCCAGATACGCAGTATTTT.